The clone carrying this T cell receptor (beta chain) was found a few times. Germline V gene lookup returns CDR1 SGHRS and CDR2 YFSETQ. The V and J ends lost 1 base and 5 bases respectively, with 21 bases between them. The CDR3 runs to 18 residues. Ahead of thyroid surgery, no patient had received treatment of any kind. TCRdb re-called the PCR reads with MiXCR. The table has about 43,000 clones, less than 3.5% seen once. The data belong to a study of metastatic and nonmetastatic thyroid tumors. Material: blood. The chain employs TRBV5-1 and TRBJ2-2; possibly TRBD2 for D (5 bases). The sequence derives from a female donor with papillary thyroid cancer or a benign thyroid nodule (not recorded which). Some clones in this sample may be carry-over from other donors' samples. CDR3 bases: TGCGCCAGCAGCTTGAAGGACTTGAATAGCTTAATGACCGGGGAGCTGTTTTTT. Protein: CASSLKDLNSLMTGELFF.